The clone carrying this TCR beta chain was picked up many times. Its cognate antigen is unknown. These data belong to a study of metastatic and nonmetastatic thyroid tumors. Study-wide context: Repertoires from malignant and benign thyroid patients were compared across blood and tumor or nodule tissue.

The CDR3 is 12 amino acids. Germline V lookup: CDR1 SGHVS, CDR2 FQNEAQ. V shed 1 base and J shed 8 bases, with 3 bases lying between them. All patients reached thyroid surgery having received no treatment beforehand. Original processing methods: Clinicopathological groups of papillary thyroid cancer showed CDR3 differences that were used to build a distant-metastasis classifier. MiXCR re-clonotyped the PCR reads for TCRdb. The V and J calls were not made by the authors but by TCRdb's processing. The sample lists 85,000 to 100,000 clones, 12% occurring once. Study-wide findings and caveats: The reported finding was significantly higher TCR beta diversity in malignant thyroid tumors relative to benign nodules, in blood and tumor.

The TCR sequence derives from a female donor with papillary thyroid cancer or a benign thyroid nodule (not recorded which). Some clones in this sample may be carry-over from other donors' samples. What was sequenced was blood. The chain links TRBV7-8 to TRBJ1-6; no clear D gene. This CDR3 reads CASSLDDSPLHF. As DNA, the CDR3 is TGTGCCAGCAGCTTAGACGATTCACCCCTCCACTTT.